The 29 T cell receptor beta chains below all came from one sample that was sequenced in a study of cytomegalovirus exposure and HLA in healthy donors. PCR involved 60 Vbeta and 13 Jbeta primers. This table comes from immunoSEQ multiplex PCR, and its TCRdb copy is limited to in-frame clones, with some not included. This sample has tens of thousands of clones, with 60% to 80% found just once. The sample consisted of PBMCs. Every receptor here comes from a man between 60 and 75 years old in good health and CMV-seronegative.

The chain joins TRBV29-1 to TRBJ2-3; TRBD1 is a possible D gene (6 bases). The CDR3 has 14 residues. Germline-derived CDR1 and CDR2 are SQVTM and ANQGSEA. V dropped 7 bases and J dropped 0 bases, with 14 bases sitting between them. CDR3 loop: CSAAQGPSTDTQYF. In DNA, the CDR3 is TGCAGCGCCGCCCAGGGGCCTAGCACAGATACGCAGTATTTT.

This clone was seen a handful of times. The chain couples TRBV7-2 to TRBJ1-2; TRBD1 is a possible D gene (6 bases). Looked up from germline, CDR1 is SGHTA and CDR2 is FQGNSA. The CDR3 length is 11 residues. Trimming left V 5 bases short and J 13 bases short, with 14 bases between. The CDR3 DNA follows: TGTGCCAGCAGCACCAGGGGTTTGCTCACCTTC. This encodes CASSTRGLLTF.

The rearrangement uses TRBV6-1 and TRBJ2-7; the match to TRBD1 covers 11 bases. V lost 0 bases and J lost 7; bases outside the gene matches: 5. The CDR3 covers 15 residues. Germline lookup yields CDR1 MNHNS and CDR2 SASEGT. The chain's CDR3 is CASSEAGTGGKEQYF. CDR3 nucleotides: TGTGCCAGCAGTGAAGCGGGGACAGGGGGTAAAGAGCAGTACTTC.

The chain has TRBV4-3 and TRBJ2-2; D gene uncertain. CDR1 is LGHNA, CDR2 YSLEER, per germline. The CDR3 contains 15 residues. V was shortened by 1 base and J by 0 bases, with 6 bases between the two germline ends. CDR3 nucleotides: TGCGCCAGCAGCCAAGTTCAGTCGAACACCGGGGAGCTGTTTTTT. Translation: CASSQVQSNTGELFF.

The chain uses TRBV28 and TRBJ2-3, with D perhaps matching TRBD1 (5 bases). Looked up from germline, CDR1 is MDHEN and CDR2 is SYDVKM. This CDR3 region has 14 residues. The V and J ends lost 3 bases and 0 bases respectively, with 7 bases between them. The CDR3 bases are TGTGCCAGCAGTTTCAGGGTCAGCACAGATACGCAGTATTTT. It is translated as CASSFRVSTDTQYF.

This clone came up once. The chain has TRBV11-3 and TRBJ2-1; D is unclear. V dropped 3 bases and J dropped 3 bases, with 3 bases sitting between them. This CDR3 is 12 amino acids long. The germline gives CDR1 SGHNT, CDR2 YENEEA. For the CDR3, the DNA is TGTGCCAGCAGCTTCAGCTACAATGAGCAGTTCTTC. It translates to CASSFSYNEQFF.

The chain couples TRBV6-1 to TRBJ2-7; D may be TRBD2 (5 bases). The CDR3 consists of 14 residues. Per germline, CDR1 MNHNS and CDR2 SASEGT. V was trimmed by 10 bases and J by 0 bases, leaving 16 bases between them. The CDR3 protein is CATHPRGFSYEQYF. In DNA form, the CDR3 reads TGTGCCACCCACCCCCGGGGATTCTCCTACGAGCAGTACTTC.

This clone was seen once. The V and J genes are TRBV4-3 and TRBJ1-1; perhaps TRBD1 as D (5 bases). V lost 4 bases, J lost 7 bases, and 19 bases lay in between. This CDR3 is built from 15 residues. Per germline, CDR1 LGHNA and CDR2 YSLEER. CDR3 DNA sequence: TGCGCCAGCAGCCCGGAGGGGAGGGGCCGAGGTGAAGCTTTCTTT. It is translated as CASSPEGRGRGEAFF.

The chain couples TRBV13 to TRBJ2-7, with D tentatively TRBD1 (6 bases). Germline assignment: CDR1 PRHDT and CDR2 FYEKMQ (reference sequence). V gave up 6 bases and J gave up 7 bases, with 19 bases separating them. The CDR3 is 14 amino acids. CDR3 sequence reads: CASRGAGQGREQYF. The CDR3 DNA is TGTGCCAGCAGGGGGGCGGGCCAGGGCCGTGAGCAGTACTTC.

This clone was seen a few times. The genes are TRBV28 and TRBJ2-3; TRBD2 agrees at 9 bases. J gave up 7 bases and V 4 bases, and 9 bases lay outside the gene matches. CDR3 size: 15 residues. The germline V gene encodes CDR1 MDHEN and CDR2 SYDVKM. CDR3 coding DNA: TGTGCCAGCAGTTCCTCAAGGACTAGCGTCCATACGCAGTATTTT. Protein sequence: CASSSSRTSVHTQYF.

V usage is TRBV19 and J usage is TRBJ1-5; 7 bases map to TRBD1. The CDR3 runs 16 residues. The germline V gene has CDR1 LNHDA and CDR2 SQIVND (reference sequence). Trimming cost V 5 bases and J 2 bases; bases outside gene matches: 9. CDR3 DNA: TGTGCCAGTAGTCACGCAGGGGGTTGGGGCAATCAGCCCCAGCATTTT. Protein product: CASSHAGGWGNQPQHF.

The rearrangement joins TRBV11-1 to TRBJ2-1, with D possibly TRBD1 on 8 matching bases. This CDR3 is 15 amino acids long. The V end was cut by 5 bases, the J end by 2 bases, with 13 bases between. The V gene's germline CDR1 is SGHAT and CDR2 FQDESV (reference sequence). CDR3 nucleotides: TGTGCCAGCAGCACAGGGGGGGAAGCCTACAATGAGCAGTTCTTC. This sequence encodes CASSTGGEAYNEQFF.

The chain links TRBV5-6 to TRBJ2-7; TRBD2 agrees at 10 bases. The V and J ends lost 2 bases and 1 base, in that order; junction bases with no gene match: 3. CDR1 SGHDT and CDR2 YYEEEE come from the germline V gene. CDR3 length equals 15 residues. CDR3 sequence reads: CASSLAGGRSYEQYF. The CDR3, as DNA: TGTGCCAGCAGCTTAGCGGGAGGGCGTTCCTACGAGCAGTACTTC.

This clone has only a few counts. The rearrangement uses TRBV5-6 and TRBJ2-5, with D possibly being TRBD2 (5 bases). Germline V gives CDR1 SGHDT, CDR2 YYEEEE. The CDR3 is made up of 16 amino acids. V lost 4 bases to trimming and J lost 7 bases, with 23 bases between them. Here the CDR3 reads CASSPGVGTAPSTQYF. Here the CDR3 DNA reads TGTGCCAGCAGCCCCGGGGTAGGAACGGCCCCCTCGACCCAGTACTTC.

J is TRBJ2-1 and V is TRBV5-1; TRBD2 matches at 8 bases. This CDR3 is built from 15 residues. Losses at the gene ends were 0 bases for V and 5 bases for J; bases not matched to a gene: 4. Germline CDR1 SGHRS, CDR2 YFSETQ. CDR3 region: CASSLDGTRDNEQFF. The CDR3 DNA follows: TGCGCCAGCAGCTTGGACGGGACTAGGGACAATGAGCAGTTCTTC.

The sample holds a few counts of this clone. The J gene is TRBJ2-1, the V gene TRBV27, with 8 bases that match TRBD2. Looked up from germline, CDR1 is MNHEY and CDR2 is SMNVEV (reference sequence). The CDR3 extends over 16 amino acids. Germline trimming cut 2 bases from V and 7 bases from J; bases unmatched to any gene: 10. CDR3 region: CASSLAGGALGNEQFF. The CDR3 DNA reads TGTGCCAGCAGTTTAGCGGGAGGTGCCTTGGGAAATGAGCAGTTCTTC.

This chain joins TRBV4-3 and TRBJ1-2, with D possibly TRBD1 on 5 matching bases. V dropped 0 bases and J dropped 4 bases, with 12 bases sitting between them. CDR1 and CDR2 (germline): LGHNA, YSLEER. This CDR3 has 15 residues. In nucleotides, the CDR3 is TGCGCCAGCAGCCAAGATTCGGGGGGATTCTATGGCTACACCTTC. It yields the protein CASSQDSGGFYGYTF.

A few counts support this clone. The J gene is TRBJ1-4, the V gene TRBV6-1; 9 bases map to TRBD1. With V trimmed by 6 bases and J by 2 bases, 1 base remained unmatched. There are 14 residues in the CDR3. The germline V gene encodes CDR1 MNHNS and CDR2 SASEGT. The CDR3 DNA reads as TGTGCCAGCAGACAGGGGGCGACTAATGAAAAACTGTTTTTT. Its translation is CASRQGATNEKLFF.

The chain couples TRBV9 to TRBJ1-2, with D perhaps matching TRBD1 (6 bases). From germline, CDR1 is SGDLS and CDR2 YYNGEE. Between the trimmed V and J ends, which lost 0 bases and 6 bases, there was a span of 9 bases. CDR3 length: 13 residues. The CDR3 loop is CASSVAPGDGYTF. The CDR3 coding sequence is TGTGCCAGCAGCGTAGCGCCAGGGGATGGCTACACCTTC.

The rearrangement joins TRBV9 to TRBJ2-1; D ambiguous. This CDR3 contains 14 residues. The V end was cut by 3 bases, the J end by 0 bases, with 7 bases between. The germline CDR1 and CDR2 sequences are SGDLS and YYNGEE. The CDR3 bases are TGTGCCAGCAGCGGTATCAGCTCCTACAATGAGCAGTTCTTC. Its protein product is CASSGISSYNEQFF.

This clone has more than one count but fewer than ten. The chain combines TRBV5-6 with TRBJ2-2, with TRBD1 as a possible D gene (5 bases). This CDR3 is 16 amino acids long. Trimming removed 0 bases from V and 5 bases from J, with 14 bases in between. Germline loops: CDR1 SGHDT, CDR2 YYEEEE. CDR3 amino acids: CASSLVDSQETGELFF. The CDR3 DNA reads as TGTGCCAGCAGCTTGGTTGACAGCCAGGAGACCGGGGAGCTGTTTTTT. The whole variable domain, filled in from reference TRBV5-6 and TRBJ2-2, reads DAGVTQSPTHLIKTRGQQVTLRCSPKSGHDTVSWYQQALGQGPQFIFQYYEEEERQRGNFPDRFSGHQFPNYSSELNVNALLLGDSALYLCASSLVDSQETGELFFGEGSRLTVL.

The chain employs TRBV10-2 and TRBJ2-4; D is perhaps TRBD1 (5 bases). Trimming took 6 bases from V and 0 from J, leaving 9 bases between them. CDR3 length: 14 amino acids. The V gene's germline CDR1 is WSHSY and CDR2 SAAADI. The CDR3 coding sequence is TGCGCCAGCAGGGACATATTAGCCAAAAACATTCAGTACTTC. It encodes CASRDILAKNIQYF.

CDR3 loop: CASSIALASTDTQYF. CDR3 DNA: TGTGCCAGTAGTATAGCCCTAGCTAGCACAGATACGCAGTATTTT. The chain employs TRBV19 and TRBJ2-3, with TRBD2 as a possible D gene (5 bases). This CDR3 region has 15 residues. V lost 1 base and J 0 bases, leaving 8 bases between the germline ends. CDR1 is LNHDA, CDR2 SQIVND, per germline (reference sequence).

This chain joins TRBV28 and TRBJ1-3, with D perhaps matching TRBD1 (6 bases). Germline loops: CDR1 MDHEN, CDR2 SYDVKM. The CDR3 sequence is 14 residues long. V dropped 5 bases and J dropped 2 bases, with 10 bases sitting between them. The CDR3 sequence is CASSTGNAGNTIYF. In DNA, the CDR3 is TGTGCCAGCAGTACAGGGAACGCTGGAAACACCATATATTTT. Full variable domain (missing parts from reference TRBV28 and TRBJ1-3): DVKVTQSSRYLVKRTGEKVFLECVQDMDHENMFWYRQDPGLGLRLIYFSYDVKMKEKGDIPEGYSVSREKKERFSLILESASTNQTSMYLCASSTGNAGNTIYFGEGSWLTVV.

The chain carries TRBV4-1 and TRBJ2-7, with 9 bases identical to TRBD1. CDR1 MGHRA and CDR2 YSYEKL come from the germline V gene. The CDR3 is 14 residues long. After removal of 2 bases from V and 2 bases from J, the junction contained 1 base not matched to a gene. The DNA of the CDR3 is TGCGCCAGCAGCCAAAGACAGGGGGCCTACGAGCAGTACTTC. Amino acids: CASSQRQGAYEQYF.

This clone appeared a single time. This chain connects TRBV4-3 to TRBJ2-2, with D perhaps matching TRBD1 (5 bases). This CDR3 region has 15 residues. With 0 bases removed from V and 5 bases from J, the gap between germline ends came to 10 bases. Germline values: CDR1 LGHNA, CDR2 YSLEER. The CDR3 sequence is CASSQESQDTGELFF. The CDR3 bases are TGCGCCAGCAGCCAAGAGTCACAGGATACCGGGGAGCTGTTTTTT.

The chain joins TRBV6-1 to TRBJ2-2; the match to TRBD1 covers 8 bases. Germline V CDR1 and CDR2: MNHNS, SASEGT. The CDR3 sequence is 14 residues long. Unmatched junction bases numbered 4, after V lost 7 bases and J lost 3 bases. Here the CDR3 reads CASKGQGDTGELFF. CDR3 nucleotides: TGTGCCAGCAAAGGACAGGGTGACACCGGGGAGCTGTTTTTT.

This clone was observed a handful of times. The chain couples TRBV5-6 to TRBJ2-5; D is perhaps TRBD2 (6 bases). Trimming took 6 bases from V and 6 from J, leaving 18 bases between them. Germline-derived CDR1 and CDR2 are SGHDT and YYEEEE. The CDR3 spans 14 residues. The CDR3 protein is CASTFGSLAQTQYF. In DNA, the CDR3 is TGTGCCAGCACCTTCGGGAGCCTCGCGCAGACCCAGTACTTC.

The chain uses TRBV29-1 and TRBJ1-1; 7 bases fit TRBD1. The J segment lost 3 bases and the V segment lost 7 bases, leaving 8 bases of the junction unmatched. Germline CDR1 SQVTM, CDR2 ANQGSEA. The length of the CDR3 is 13 residues. CDR3 coding DNA: TGCAGCGGGCAGTACAGGGGCGACACTGAAGCTTTCTTT. Amino acids: CSGQYRGDTEAFF.